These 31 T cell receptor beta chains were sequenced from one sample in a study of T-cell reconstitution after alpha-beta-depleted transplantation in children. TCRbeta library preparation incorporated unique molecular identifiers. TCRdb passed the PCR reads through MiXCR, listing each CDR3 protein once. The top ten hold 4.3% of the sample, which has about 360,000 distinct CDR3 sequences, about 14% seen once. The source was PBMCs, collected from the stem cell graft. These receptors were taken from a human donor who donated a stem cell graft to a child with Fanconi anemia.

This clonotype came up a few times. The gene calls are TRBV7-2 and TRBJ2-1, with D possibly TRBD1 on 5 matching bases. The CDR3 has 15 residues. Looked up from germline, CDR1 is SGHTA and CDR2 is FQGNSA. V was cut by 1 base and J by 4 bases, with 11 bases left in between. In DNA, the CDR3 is TGTGCCAGCAGCTTAGTTGGGGCCCGATACAATGAGCAGTTCTTC. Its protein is CASSLVGARYNEQFF.

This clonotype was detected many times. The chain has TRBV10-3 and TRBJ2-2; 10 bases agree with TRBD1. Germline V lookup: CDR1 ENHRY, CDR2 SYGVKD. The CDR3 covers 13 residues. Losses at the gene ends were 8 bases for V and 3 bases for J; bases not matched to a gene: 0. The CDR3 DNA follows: TGTGCCATCGGACAGGGGGACACCGGGGAGCTGTTTTTT. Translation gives CAIGQGDTGELFF.

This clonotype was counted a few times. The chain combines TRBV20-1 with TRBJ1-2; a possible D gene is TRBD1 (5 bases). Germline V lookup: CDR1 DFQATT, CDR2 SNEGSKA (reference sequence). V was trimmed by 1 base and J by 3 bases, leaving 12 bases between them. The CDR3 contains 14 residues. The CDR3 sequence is CSARVGGVDYGYTF. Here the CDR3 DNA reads TGCAGTGCTAGAGTGGGGGGAGTTGACTATGGCTACACCTTC.

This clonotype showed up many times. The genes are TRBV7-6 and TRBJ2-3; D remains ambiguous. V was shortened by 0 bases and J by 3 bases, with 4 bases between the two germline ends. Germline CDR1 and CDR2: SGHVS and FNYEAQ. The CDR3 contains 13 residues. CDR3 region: CASSLAQTDTQYF. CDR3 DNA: TGTGCCAGCAGCTTAGCGCAGACAGATACGCAGTATTTT.

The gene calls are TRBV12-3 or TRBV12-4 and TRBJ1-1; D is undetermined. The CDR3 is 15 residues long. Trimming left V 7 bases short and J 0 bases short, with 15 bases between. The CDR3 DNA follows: TGTGCCAGCACCCCGAGACCGCCTATGAACACTGAAGCTTTCTTT. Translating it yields CASTPRPPMNTEAFF.

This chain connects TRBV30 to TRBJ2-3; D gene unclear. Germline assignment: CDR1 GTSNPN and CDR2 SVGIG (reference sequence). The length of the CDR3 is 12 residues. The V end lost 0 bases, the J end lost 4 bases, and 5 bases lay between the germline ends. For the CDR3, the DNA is TGTGCCTGGAGTGTAACGGCAGATACGCAGTATTTT. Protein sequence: CAWSVTADTQYF.

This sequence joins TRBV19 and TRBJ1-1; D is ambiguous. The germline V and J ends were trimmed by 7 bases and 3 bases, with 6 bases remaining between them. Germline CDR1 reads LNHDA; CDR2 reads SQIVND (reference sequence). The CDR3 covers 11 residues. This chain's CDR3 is CASMVHTEAFF. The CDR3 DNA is TGTGCCAGTATGGTCCACACTGAAGCTTTCTTT.

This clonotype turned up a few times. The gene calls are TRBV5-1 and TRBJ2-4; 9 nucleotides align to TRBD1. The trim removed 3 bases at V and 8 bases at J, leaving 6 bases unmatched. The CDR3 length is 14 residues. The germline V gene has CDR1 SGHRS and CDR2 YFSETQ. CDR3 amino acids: CASSSDRGKDIQYF. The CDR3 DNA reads TGCGCCAGCAGCTCGGACAGGGGCAAGGACATTCAGTACTTC.

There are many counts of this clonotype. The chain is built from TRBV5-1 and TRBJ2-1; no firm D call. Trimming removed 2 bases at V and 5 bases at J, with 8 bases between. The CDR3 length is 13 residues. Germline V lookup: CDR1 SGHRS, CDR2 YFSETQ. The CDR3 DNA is TGCGCCAGCAGCTTCGGACGGAACAATGAGCAGTTCTTC. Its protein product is CASSFGRNNEQFF.

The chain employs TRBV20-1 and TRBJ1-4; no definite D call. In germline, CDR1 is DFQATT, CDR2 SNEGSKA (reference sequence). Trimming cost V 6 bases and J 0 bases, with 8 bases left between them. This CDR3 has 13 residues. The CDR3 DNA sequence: TGCAGTGCGATCGGTGCAACTAATGAAAAACTGTTTTTT. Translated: CSAIGATNEKLFF.

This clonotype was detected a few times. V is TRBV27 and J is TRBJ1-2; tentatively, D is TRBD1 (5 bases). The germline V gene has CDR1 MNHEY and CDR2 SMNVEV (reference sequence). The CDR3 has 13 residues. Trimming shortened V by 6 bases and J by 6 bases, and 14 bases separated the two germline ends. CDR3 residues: CASRPGPINGYTF. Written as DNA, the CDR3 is TGTGCCAGCAGGCCGGGACCGATCAATGGCTACACCTTC.

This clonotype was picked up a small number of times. The CDR3 loop is CSVTTGTGSSGNQPQHF. CDR3 nucleotides: TGCAGCGTTACTACCGGGACAGGGAGTTCGGGCAATCAGCCCCAGCATTTT. The V and J genes are TRBV29-1 and TRBJ1-5; 9 bases align to TRBD1. The V segment lost 5 bases and the J segment 2 bases; nucleotides outside the gene matches: 13. The CDR3 runs to 17 residues. In germline, CDR1 is SQVTM, CDR2 ANQGSEA.

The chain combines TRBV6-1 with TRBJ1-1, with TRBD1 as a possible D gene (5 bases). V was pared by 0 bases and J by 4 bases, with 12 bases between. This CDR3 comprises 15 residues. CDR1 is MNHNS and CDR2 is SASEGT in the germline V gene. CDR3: CASSEALWGGTEAFF. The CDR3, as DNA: TGTGCCAGCAGTGAAGCGCTTTGGGGGGGCACTGAAGCTTTCTTT.

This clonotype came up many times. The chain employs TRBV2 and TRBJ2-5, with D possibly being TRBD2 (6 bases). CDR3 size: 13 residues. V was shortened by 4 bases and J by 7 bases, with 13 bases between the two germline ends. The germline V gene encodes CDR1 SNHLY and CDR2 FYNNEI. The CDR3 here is CASSGERGGTQYF. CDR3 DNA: TGTGCCAGCAGTGGGGAACGGGGAGGGACCCAGTACTTC. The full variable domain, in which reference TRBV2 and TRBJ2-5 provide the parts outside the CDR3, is EPEVTQTPSHQVTQMGQEVILRCVPISNHLYFYWYRQILGQKVEFLVSFYNNEISEKSEIFDDQFSVERPDGSNFTLKIRSTKLEDSAMYFCASSGERGGTQYFGPGTRLLVL.

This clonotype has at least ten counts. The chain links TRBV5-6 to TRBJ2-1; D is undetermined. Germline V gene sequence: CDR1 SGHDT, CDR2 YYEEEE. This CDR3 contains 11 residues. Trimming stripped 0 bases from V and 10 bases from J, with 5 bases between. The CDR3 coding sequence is TGTGCCAGCAGCTTGGGAGCCGAGCAGTTCTTC. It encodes CASSLGAEQFF. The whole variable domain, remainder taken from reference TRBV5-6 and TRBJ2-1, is DAGVTQSPTHLIKTRGQQVTLRCSPKSGHDTVSWYQQALGQGPQFIFQYYEEEERQRGNFPDRFSGHQFPNYSSELNVNALLLGDSALYLCASSLGAEQFFGPGTRLTVL.

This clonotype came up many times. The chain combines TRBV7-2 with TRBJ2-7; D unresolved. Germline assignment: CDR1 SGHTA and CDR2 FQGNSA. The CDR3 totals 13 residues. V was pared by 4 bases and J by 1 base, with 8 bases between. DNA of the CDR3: TGTGCCAGCAGCTCAACTCCGTCCTACGAGCAGTACTTC. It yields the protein CASSSTPSYEQYF.

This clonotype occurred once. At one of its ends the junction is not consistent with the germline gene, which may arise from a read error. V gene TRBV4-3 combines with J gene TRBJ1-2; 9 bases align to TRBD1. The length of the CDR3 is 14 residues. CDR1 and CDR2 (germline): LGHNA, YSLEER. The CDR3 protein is CASIQEGTGHGYTF. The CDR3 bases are TGCGCCAGCATCCAAGAAGGGACAGGGCATGGCTACACCTTC.

CDR3 amino acids: CSAADPPGEAFF. DNA of the CDR3: TGCAGTGCCGCTGACCCCCCGGGTGAAGCTTTCTTT. The chain has TRBV20-1 and TRBJ1-1; D is undetermined. Germline lookup yields CDR1 DFQATT and CDR2 SNEGSKA (reference sequence). V was clipped by 6 bases and J by 7 bases, with 15 bases between them. The CDR3 is 12 residues long.

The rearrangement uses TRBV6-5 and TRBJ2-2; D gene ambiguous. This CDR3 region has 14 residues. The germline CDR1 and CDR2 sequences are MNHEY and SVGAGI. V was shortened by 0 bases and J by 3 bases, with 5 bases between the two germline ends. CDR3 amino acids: CASSYSQDTGELFF. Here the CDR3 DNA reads TGTGCCAGCAGTTACTCTCAGGACACCGGGGAGCTGTTTTTT.

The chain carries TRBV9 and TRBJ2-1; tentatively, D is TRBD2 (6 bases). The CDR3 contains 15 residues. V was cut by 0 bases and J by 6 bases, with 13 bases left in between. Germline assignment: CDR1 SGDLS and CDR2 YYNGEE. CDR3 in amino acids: CASSVGPGEFNEQFF. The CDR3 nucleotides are TGTGCCAGCAGCGTAGGGCCGGGGGAGTTCAATGAGCAGTTCTTC.

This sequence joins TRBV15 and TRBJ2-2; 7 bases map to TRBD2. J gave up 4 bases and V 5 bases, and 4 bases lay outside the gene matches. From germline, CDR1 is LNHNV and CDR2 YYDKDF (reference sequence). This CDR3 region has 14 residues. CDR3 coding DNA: TGTGCCACCAGCGGGGAGGGATCCACCGGGGAGCTGTTTTTT. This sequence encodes CATSGEGSTGELFF.

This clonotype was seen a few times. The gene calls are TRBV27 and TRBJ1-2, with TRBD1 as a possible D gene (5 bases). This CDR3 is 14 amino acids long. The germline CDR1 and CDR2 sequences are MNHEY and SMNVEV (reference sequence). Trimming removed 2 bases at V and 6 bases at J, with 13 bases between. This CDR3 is CASSLGWGSDGYTF. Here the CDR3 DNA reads TGTGCCAGCAGTTTAGGGTGGGGGAGCGATGGCTACACCTTC.

The CDR3, as DNA: TGTGCCAGTAGTCCCCGGCACTCATTCACAGATACGCAGTATTTT. Its translation: CASSPRHSFTDTQYF. The genes are TRBV19 and TRBJ2-3; D unclear. CDR1 LNHDA and CDR2 SQIVND come from the germline V gene (reference sequence). The ends were cut back, 5 bases at V and 2 bases at J, with 14 bases in the middle. This CDR3 region has 15 residues.

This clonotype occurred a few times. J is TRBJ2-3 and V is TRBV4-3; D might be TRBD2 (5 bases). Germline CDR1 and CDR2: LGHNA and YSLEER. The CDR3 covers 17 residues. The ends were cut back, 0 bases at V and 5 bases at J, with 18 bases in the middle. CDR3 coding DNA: TGCGCCAGCAGCCAAGATGGACGGGGTGCTCGCAGAGATACGCAGTATTTT. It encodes CASSQDGRGARRDTQYF.

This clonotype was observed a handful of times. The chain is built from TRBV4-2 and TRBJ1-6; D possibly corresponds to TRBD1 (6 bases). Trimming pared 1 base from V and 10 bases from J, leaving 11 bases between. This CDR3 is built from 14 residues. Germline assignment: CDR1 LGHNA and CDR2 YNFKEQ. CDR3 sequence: CASSQGQGNSPLHF. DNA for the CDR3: TGTGCCAGCAGCCAAGGGCAGGGGAACTCACCCCTCCACTTT.

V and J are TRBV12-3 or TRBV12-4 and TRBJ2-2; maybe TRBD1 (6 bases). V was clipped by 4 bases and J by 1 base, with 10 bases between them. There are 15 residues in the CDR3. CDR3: CASSSNRVNTGELFF. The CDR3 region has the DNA TGTGCCAGCAGTTCGAACAGGGTGAACACCGGGGAGCTGTTTTTT.

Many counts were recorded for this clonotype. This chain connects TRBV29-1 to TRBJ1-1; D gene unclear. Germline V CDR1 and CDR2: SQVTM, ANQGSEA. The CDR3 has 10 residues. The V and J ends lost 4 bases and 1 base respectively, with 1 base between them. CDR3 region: CSVANTEAFF. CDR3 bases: TGCAGCGTTGCGAACACTGAAGCTTTCTTT.

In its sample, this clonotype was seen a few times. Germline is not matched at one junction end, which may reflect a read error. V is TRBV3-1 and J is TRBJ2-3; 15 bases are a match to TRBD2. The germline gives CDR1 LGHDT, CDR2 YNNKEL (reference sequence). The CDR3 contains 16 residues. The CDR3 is CASSLGLAGGADTRYF. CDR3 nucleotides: TGTGCCAGCAGCCTCGGACTAGCGGGGGGGGCAGATACGCGGTATTTT.

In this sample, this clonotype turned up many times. The CDR3 spells CASSFRGTAYYEQYV. The CDR3 DNA reads as TGTGCCAGCAGTTTCAGAGGGACAGCATACTACGAGCAGTACGTC. The chain has TRBV28 and TRBJ2-7; 7 bases map to TRBD1. Germline V gene data show CDR1 as MDHEN and CDR2 as SYDVKM. J lost 3 bases, V lost 3 bases, and 8 bases had no gene match. The CDR3 extends over 15 amino acids.

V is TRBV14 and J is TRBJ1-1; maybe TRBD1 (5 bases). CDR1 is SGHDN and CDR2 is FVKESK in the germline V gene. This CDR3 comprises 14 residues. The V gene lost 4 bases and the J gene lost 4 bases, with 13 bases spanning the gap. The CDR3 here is CASSPPRAGTEAFF. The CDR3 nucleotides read TGTGCCAGCAGCCCCCCCAGGGCGGGCACTGAAGCTTTCTTT.

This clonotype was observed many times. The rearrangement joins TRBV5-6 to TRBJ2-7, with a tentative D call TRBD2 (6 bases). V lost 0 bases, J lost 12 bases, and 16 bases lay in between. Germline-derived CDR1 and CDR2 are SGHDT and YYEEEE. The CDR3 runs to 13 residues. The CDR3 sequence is CASSLGSGVEGYF. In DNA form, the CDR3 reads TGTGCCAGCAGCTTGGGGTCGGGGGTCGAGGGGTACTTC.